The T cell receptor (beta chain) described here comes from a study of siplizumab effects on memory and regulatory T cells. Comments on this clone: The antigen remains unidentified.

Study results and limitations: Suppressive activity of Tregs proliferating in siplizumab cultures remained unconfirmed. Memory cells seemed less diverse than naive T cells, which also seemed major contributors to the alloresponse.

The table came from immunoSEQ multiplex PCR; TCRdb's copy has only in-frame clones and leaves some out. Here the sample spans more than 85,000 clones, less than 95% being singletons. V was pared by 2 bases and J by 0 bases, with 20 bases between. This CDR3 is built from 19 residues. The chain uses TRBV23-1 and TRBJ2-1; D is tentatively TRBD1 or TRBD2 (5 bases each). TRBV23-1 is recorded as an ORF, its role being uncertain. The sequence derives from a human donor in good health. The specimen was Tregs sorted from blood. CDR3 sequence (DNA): TGCGCCAGCAGTCAACTAAAGGACTGGACAACGAGCTCCTACAATGAGCAGTTCTTC. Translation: CASSQLKDWTTSSYNEQFF.